This TCR beta chain was retrieved from a study of response to subunit inactivated influenza vaccine. This clonotype was seen repeatedly, ten times or more. Its antigen is still unknown. MiXCR, run by TCRdb on the RT-PCR reads, gives a single entry per CDR3 protein. The table records approximately 530,000 distinct CDR3 sequences, approximately 7.7% of them present only once. This CDR3 contains 16 residues. Findings and limits, study-wide: Each seasonal influenza vaccination recruits few new T cells, the authors suggested.

V usage is TRBV21-1 and J usage is TRBJ2-7; TRBD2 is the table's D call, not checked against the DNA. TRBV21-1 is noted as a pseudogene. This receptor was obtained from a man between 50 and 69 years old who received an inactivated influenza vaccine. Source: PBMCs from blood, taken less than 30 months after vaccination. Here the CDR3 DNA reads TGTGCCAGCAGCAACCCCCATAGGGGAGTAAACTACGAGCAGTACTTC. Translated: CASSNPHRGVNYEQYF.